These 27 T cell receptor beta chains were all obtained from the same sample, sequenced in a study of control samples from healthy donors and cancer patients. Using immunoSEQ multiplex PCR, the repertoire was profiled, and TCRdb retains in-frame clones only, with some absent. The table includes 120,000 to 150,000 clones, around 90% detected once. Sequenced sample: blood. These receptors were collected from a man aged 30 to 45 in good health.

The V and J genes are TRBV9 and TRBJ2-1; 8 nucleotides agree with TRBD2. Trimming took 1 base from V and 3 from J; bases not matched to a gene: 6. The CDR3 consists of 16 residues. CDR1 is SGDLS, CDR2 YYNGEE, per germline. The CDR3 DNA follows: TGTGCCAGCAGCGTAACTCGGGGGGGCGGCTACAATGAGCAGTTCTTC. This translates into CASSVTRGGGYNEQFF.

V gene TRBV7-2 combines with J gene TRBJ2-3; 8 positions match TRBD2. The V and J ends lost 7 bases and 0 bases, in that order; junction bases with no gene match: 6. The CDR3 covers 15 residues. Germline V CDR1 and CDR2: SGHTA, FQGNSA. The CDR3 here is CASTQRGGSTDTQYF. CDR3 DNA sequence: TGTGCCAGCACTCAACGGGGGGGTAGCACAGATACGCAGTATTTT.

The genes are TRBV10-3 and TRBJ2-1; 10 nucleotides line up with TRBD2. CDR3 length: 16 residues. Trimming cost V 2 bases and J 5 bases; bases outside gene matches: 6. Germline-derived CDR1 and CDR2 are ENHRY and SYGVKD. The CDR3 sequence is CAISEALAGLDNEQFF. DNA of the CDR3: TGTGCCATCAGTGAGGCACTAGCGGGGCTAGACAATGAGCAGTTCTTC.

V is TRBV2 and J is TRBJ1-2; no clear D. This CDR3 is built from 15 residues. The V end was cut by 3 bases, the J end by 0 bases, with 11 bases between. The germline V gene encodes CDR1 SNHLY and CDR2 FYNNEI. The CDR3 coding sequence is TGTGCCAGCAGTGAGGGCCGGGGAACTAACTATGGCTACACCTTC. This encodes CASSEGRGTNYGYTF.

The V and J genes are TRBV7-9 and TRBJ1-1; D is undetermined. From germline, CDR1 is SEHNR and CDR2 FQNEAQ (reference sequence). V was trimmed by 2 bases and J by 7 bases, leaving 8 bases between them. The CDR3 totals 12 residues. CDR3 DNA sequence: TGTGCCAGCAGCTTACGGGGAGATGAAGCTTTCTTT. Its protein is CASSLRGDEAFF.

The chain uses TRBV27 and TRBJ1-2; D unresolved. The CDR3 totals 13 residues. Trimming took 6 bases from V and 3 from J, leaving 11 bases between them. Germline assignment: CDR1 MNHEY and CDR2 SMNVEV (reference sequence). The CDR3 sequence is CASRSRVDYGYTF. CDR3 nucleotide sequence: TGTGCCAGCAGATCAAGGGTAGACTATGGCTACACCTTC.

The chain joins TRBV28 to TRBJ1-2, with D possibly being TRBD1 (5 bases). The CDR3 consists of 15 residues. CDR1 and CDR2 (germline): MDHEN, SYDVKM. Trimming took 6 bases from V and 2 from J, leaving 16 bases between them. This chain's CDR3 is CASRYHRQKNYGYTF. CDR3 coding DNA: TGTGCCAGCAGATACCATAGACAGAAGAACTATGGCTACACCTTC.

V gene TRBV28 combines with J gene TRBJ1-2; tentatively, D is TRBD1 (6 bases). The CDR3 runs 13 residues. Germline values: CDR1 MDHEN, CDR2 SYDVKM. Deletions cut 4 bases from V and 4 bases from J, with 10 bases between. The CDR3 DNA sequence: TGTGCCAGCAGTTCCCGGGACATCTATGGCTACACCTTC. This codes for CASSSRDIYGYTF.

In nucleotides, the CDR3 is TGTGCCAGCAGCCCCGGACAGGTGAACACTGAAGCTTTCTTT. Translated, it gives CASSPGQVNTEAFF. The rearrangement uses TRBV5-4 and TRBJ1-1; the match to TRBD1 covers 7 bases. The germline V gene has CDR1 SGHNT and CDR2 YYREEE (reference sequence). The CDR3 contains 14 residues. The V segment lost 4 bases and the J segment 0 bases; nucleotides outside the gene matches: 3.

This clone was picked up one time. CDR3 bases: TGTGCCAGCAGAGCAGGACTAGCGGGGACCGGGGAGCTGTTTTTT. Translation gives CASRAGLAGTGELFF. V usage is TRBV6-5 and J usage is TRBJ2-2; TRBD2 matches 12 bases. The length of the CDR3 is 15 residues. V was clipped by 6 bases and J by 5 bases; unmatched bases: 4. The germline V gene encodes CDR1 MNHEY and CDR2 SVGAGI.

This chain connects TRBV7-9 to TRBJ2-7; TRBD1 is a possible D gene (6 bases). The CDR3 runs 14 residues. CDR1 and CDR2 from the germline V gene are SEHNR and FQNEAQ (reference sequence). V was shortened by 3 bases and J by 3 bases, with 12 bases between the two germline ends. The CDR3 sequence: CASSFRDTYYEQYF. The CDR3 nucleotides read TGTGCCAGCAGCTTCCGGGACACCTACTACGAGCAGTACTTC. The full variable domain, its missing parts supplied by reference TRBV7-9 and TRBJ2-7, is DTGVSQNPRHKITKRGQNVTFRCDPISEHNRLYWYRQTLGQGPEFLTYFQNEAQLEKSRLLSDRFSAERPKGSFSTLEIQRTEQGDSAMYLCASSFRDTYYEQYFGPGTRLTVT.

V gene TRBV15 combines with J gene TRBJ2-1, with TRBD2 matching 8 bases. The junction had 18 bases not matched to a gene; V was cut back by 1 base and J by 4 bases. This CDR3 region has 20 residues. The germline CDR1 and CDR2 sequences are LNHNV and YYDKDF (reference sequence). The CDR3 DNA follows: TGTGCCACCAGCAGAGGGCCCTTGGCCTCTTTAGCGGGGTTGTACAATGAGCAGTTCTTC. It codes for CATSRGPLASLAGLYNEQFF.

Worth noting for this clone: Within the sample, other DNA sequences also encode this same CDR3. This rearrangement joins TRBV12-3 or TRBV12-4 to TRBJ2-1; a possible D gene is TRBD2 (5 bases). Trimming pared 6 bases from V and 4 bases from J, leaving 7 bases between. The CDR3 sequence is 12 residues long. The CDR3: CASSPGYNEQFF. Written as DNA, the CDR3 is TGTGCCAGCAGCCCGGGGTACAATGAGCAGTTCTTC.

This sequence joins TRBV6-1 and TRBJ2-3; TRBD2 matches 10 bases. The CDR3 runs to 17 residues. V dropped 0 bases and J dropped 4; count of bases not matched to a gene: 7. Germline loops: CDR1 MNHNS, CDR2 SASEGT. In DNA form, the CDR3 reads TGTGCCAGCAGTGAAGCCGGGACTAGCGCTTTTTCAGATACGCAGTATTTT. It specifies CASSEAGTSAFSDTQYF.

V and J are TRBV27 and TRBJ1-5, with D possibly TRBD1 on 6 matching bases. This CDR3 region has 14 residues. Between the trimmed V and J ends, which lost 4 bases and 1 base, there was a span of 8 bases. Germline assignment: CDR1 MNHEY and CDR2 SMNVEV (reference sequence). CDR3 nucleotide sequence: TGTGCCAGCAGTTACCAGGGGAGCAATCAGCCCCAGCATTTT. Translation gives CASSYQGSNQPQHF.

This rearrangement joins TRBV14 to TRBJ2-7; 10 bases are a match to TRBD2. Trimming removed 2 bases from V and 3 bases from J; junction bases left unmatched: 13. CDR3 length: 18 amino acids. Germline loops: CDR1 SGHDN, CDR2 FVKESK. CDR3 nucleotides: TGTGCCAGCAGCCAAAGCGAGCGGGGGGGCCGTACTTTCTACGAGCAGTACTTC. This translates into CASSQSERGGRTFYEQYF.

The chain's CDR3 is CASSPGTSSGNTIYF. CDR3 bases: TGTGCCAGCTCACCAGGGACGAGCTCTGGAAACACCATATATTTT. This chain joins TRBV18 and TRBJ1-3; perhaps TRBD1 as D (5 bases). Trimming cost V 2 bases and J 0 bases, with 8 bases left between them. This CDR3 has 15 amino acids. Germline lookup yields CDR1 KGHSH and CDR2 LQKENI. Full variable domain (missing parts from reference TRBV18 and TRBJ1-3): NAGVMQNPRHLVRRRGQEARLRCSPMKGHSHVYWYRQLPEEGLKFMVYLQKENIIDESGMPKERFSAEFPKEGPSILRIQQVVRGDSAAYFCASSPGTSSGNTIYFGEGSWLTVV.

The CDR3 region has the DNA TGTGCCAGCAGTGAGGCTGCAGGGCGGGATGAGCAGTTCTTC. Its translation: CASSEAAGRDEQFF. The chain joins TRBV25-1 to TRBJ2-1; tentatively, D is TRBD1 or TRBD2 (5 bases each). Germline CDR1 reads MGHDK; CDR2 reads SYGVNS. Deletions cut 3 bases from V and 8 bases from J, with 14 bases between. CDR3 size: 14 residues. The full variable domain, its missing parts supplied by reference TRBV25-1 and TRBJ2-1, is EADIYQTPRYLVIGTGKKITLECSQTMGHDKMYWYQQDPGMELHLIHYSYGVNSTEKGDLSSESTVSRIRTEHFPLTLESARPSHTSQYLCASSEAAGRDEQFFGPGTRLTVL.

The chain combines TRBV10-2 with TRBJ1-2; D is uncertain. Germline V gives CDR1 WSHSY, CDR2 SAAADI. The CDR3 covers 14 residues. Trimming left V 0 bases short and J 4 bases short, with 9 bases between. CDR3 sequence: CASSESAAIYGYTF. CDR3 bases: TGCGCCAGCAGTGAGTCGGCGGCAATCTATGGCTACACCTTC.

In DNA form, the CDR3 reads TGTGCCAGCAGCTTGGGGAACCCGCAGAACACTGAAGCTTTCTTT. This translates into CASSLGNPQNTEAFF. The V gene is TRBV5-4, the J gene TRBJ1-1, with no clear D. CDR3 size: 15 residues. CDR1 SGHNT and CDR2 YYREEE come from the germline V gene (reference sequence). Trimming removed 0 bases from V and 1 base from J, with 10 bases in between.

This chain links TRBV5-8 with TRBJ1-2; no clear D gene. The CDR3 is made up of 14 amino acids. V lost 4 bases and J 3 bases, leaving 13 bases between the germline ends. Germline V gene lookup returns CDR1 SGHTS and CDR2 YDEGEE. The CDR3: CASSVPAWDYGYTF. The CDR3 nucleotides read TGTGCCAGCAGCGTGCCGGCTTGGGACTATGGCTACACCTTC.

This clone is medium-sized within its sample. The CDR3 spells CASSGRTSGGHEQFF. The CDR3, as DNA: TGTGCCAGCAGCGGAAGGACTAGCGGGGGCCATGAGCAGTTCTTC. The chain combines TRBV7-9 with TRBJ2-1, with 13 nucleotides matching TRBD2. There are 15 residues in the CDR3. Germline V lookup: CDR1 SEHNR, CDR2 FQNEAQ (reference sequence). V shed 5 bases, J shed 8 bases, and the junction held 6 bases outside the gene matches.

CDR3: CASSIPGSDEQYF. The CDR3 DNA is TGTGCCAGTAGTATTCCCGGCTCGGACGAGCAGTACTTC. The rearrangement joins TRBV19 to TRBJ2-7; D call uncertain. V lost 3 bases, J lost 5 bases, and 11 bases lay in between. CDR1 is LNHDA, CDR2 SQIVND, per germline (reference sequence). This CDR3 is 13 amino acids long. The whole variable domain, remainder taken from reference TRBV19 and TRBJ2-7, is DGGITQSPKYLFRKEGQNVTLSCEQNLNHDAMYWYRQDPGQGLRLIYYSQIVNDFQKGDIAEGYSVSREKKESFPLTVTSAQKNPTAFYLCASSIPGSDEQYFGPGTRLTVT.

The chain has TRBV28 and TRBJ1-2; weak D call: TRBD1 (6 bases). Germline assignment: CDR1 MDHEN and CDR2 SYDVKM. CDR3 length: 15 amino acids. Trimming left V 5 bases short and J 1 base short, with 14 bases between. DNA for the CDR3: TGTGCCAGCAGTAACATGGACAGCGTTAACTATGGCTACACCTTC. Translated: CASSNMDSVNYGYTF.

This chain joins TRBV10-2 and TRBJ1-1; D ambiguous. V dropped 2 bases and J dropped 1 base, with 11 bases sitting between them. The CDR3 contains 15 residues. Per the germline V gene, CDR1 is WSHSY and CDR2 is SAAADI. The CDR3 coding sequence is TGCGCCAGCAGTGAGGGGGTACACACGAACACTGAAGCTTTCTTT. Translation gives CASSEGVHTNTEAFF.

The chain joins TRBV7-2 to TRBJ2-4, with 7 bases matching TRBD1. The V gene end was trimmed by 5 bases and the J gene end by 3 bases; junction bases not matched to a gene: 4. This CDR3 is 14 amino acids long. Germline V gene lookup returns CDR1 SGHTA and CDR2 FQGNSA. For the CDR3, the DNA is TGTGCCAGCAGCCCTAGGGACAGCAAAAACATTCAGTACTTC. This gives the protein CASSPRDSKNIQYF.

The CDR3 sequence is CSVKGLGDYGYTF. CDR3 DNA: TGCAGCGTAAAGGGGCTCGGGGACTATGGCTACACCTTC. The gene calls are TRBV29-1 and TRBJ1-2, with D maybe TRBD1 (5 bases). Germline CDR1 is SQVTM and CDR2 is ANQGSEA. V lost 6 bases, J lost 3 bases, and 14 bases lay in between. This CDR3 is 13 amino acids long.